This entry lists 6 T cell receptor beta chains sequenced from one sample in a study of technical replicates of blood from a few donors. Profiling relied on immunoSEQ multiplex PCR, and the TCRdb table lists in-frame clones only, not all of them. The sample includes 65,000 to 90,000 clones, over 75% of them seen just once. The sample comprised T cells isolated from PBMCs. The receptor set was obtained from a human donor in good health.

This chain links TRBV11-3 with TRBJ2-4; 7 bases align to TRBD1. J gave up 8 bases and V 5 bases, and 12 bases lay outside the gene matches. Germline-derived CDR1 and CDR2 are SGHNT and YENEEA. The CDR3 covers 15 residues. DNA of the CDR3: TGTGCCAGCAGCCCTGGGACAGCTCATCGGGACATTCAGTACTTC. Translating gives CASSPGTAHRDIQYF.

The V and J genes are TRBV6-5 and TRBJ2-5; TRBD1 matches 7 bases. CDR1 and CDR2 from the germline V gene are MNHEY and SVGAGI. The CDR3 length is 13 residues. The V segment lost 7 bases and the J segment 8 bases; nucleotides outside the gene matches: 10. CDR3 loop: CASKLPGQRTQYF. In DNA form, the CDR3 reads TGTGCCAGCAAATTACCGGGACAGAGAACCCAGTACTTC.

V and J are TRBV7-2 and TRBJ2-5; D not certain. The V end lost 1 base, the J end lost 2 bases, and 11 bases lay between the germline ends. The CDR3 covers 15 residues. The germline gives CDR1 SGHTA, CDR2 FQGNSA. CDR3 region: CASSLDSYSQETQYF. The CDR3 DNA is TGTGCCAGCAGCTTAGATTCCTACTCGCAAGAGACCCAGTACTTC.

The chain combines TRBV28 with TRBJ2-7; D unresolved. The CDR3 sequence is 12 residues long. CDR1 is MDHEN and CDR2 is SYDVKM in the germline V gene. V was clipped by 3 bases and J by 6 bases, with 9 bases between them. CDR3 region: CASSLVRSEQYF. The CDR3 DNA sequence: TGTGCCAGCAGTTTGGTTCGGAGCGAGCAGTACTTC.

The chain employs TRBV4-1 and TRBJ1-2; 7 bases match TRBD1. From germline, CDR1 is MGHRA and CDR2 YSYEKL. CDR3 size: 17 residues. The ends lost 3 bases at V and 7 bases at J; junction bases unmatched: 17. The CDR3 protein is CASSHPGRTGPEAGYTF. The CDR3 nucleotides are TGCGCCAGCAGCCACCCTGGTAGGACAGGCCCTGAGGCTGGCTACACCTTC.

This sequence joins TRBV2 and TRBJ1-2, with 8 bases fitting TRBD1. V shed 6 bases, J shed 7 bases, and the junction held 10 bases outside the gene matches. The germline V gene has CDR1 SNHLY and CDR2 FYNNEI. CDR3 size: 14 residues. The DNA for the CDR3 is TGTGCCAGCAGCGTCAAGCAGGGGGCTGGTGGCTACACCTTC. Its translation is CASSVKQGAGGYTF.